This T cell receptor (beta chain) originates from a study of low-dose radiotherapy and immunotherapy resistance in tumors. Priming of first-strand cDNA relied on TRAV- and TRBV-specific primers (covering alpha and beta chains). TCRs were put through around 20 PCR cycles of amplification with Phusion. A constant-region primer and the V-primer adapter served as the primer pair. mRNA that had been isolated underwent amplification through in vitro transcription. A single record per CDR3 protein comes from TCRdb applying MiXCR to the reads. The top ten clones hold approximately 7.2% of a sample with about 58,000 distinct CDR3 sequences, about 25% of them seen once. This clonotype rates as medium-sized. As to time point: after trial treatment. Treatment described: LDRT plus nivolumab, ipilimumab, low-dose cyclophosphamide and aspirin (RACIN trial). The donors' regimen was nivolumab, ipilimumab, aspirin, low-dose cyclophosphamide and low-dose radiotherapy.

The origin of this receptor is a male donor with prostate cancer. This sample comprised PBMCs, obtained after low-dose radiotherapy plus immunotherapy.

CDR3 amino acids: CSAGYRNNYGYTF. The CDR3 coding sequence is TGCAGTGCTGGTTACAGAAATAACTATGGCTACACCTTC. The rearrangement joins TRBV20-1 to TRBJ1-2, with D unresolved. Looked up from germline, CDR1 is DFQATT and CDR2 is SNEGSKA (reference sequence). Trimming stripped 5 bases from V and 1 base from J, with 11 bases between. CDR3 size: 13 residues.